Here is one T cell receptor beta chain with its context. This receptor's antigen is unknown. No base quality information exists; no much larger clone differs at one position. The sample originates from a study of OX40 agonist ivuxolimab in advanced cancers. Study-level background: Ivuxolimab was an agonistic, fully human IgG2 monoclonal antibody directed against OX40 (CD134), a costimulatory receptor. Intravenous ivuxolimab was administered to patients every 2 weeks at six dose levels: 0.01, 0.1, 0.3, 1.5, 3 and 10 mg/kg. Of the approximately 54 dose-escalation patients, hepatocellular carcinoma was present in about 20, melanoma in approximately 15, renal cell carcinoma in 9 and head and neck cancer in 9. The point of sequencing TCRbeta in the periphery was to test whether ivuxolimab changed TCR sequence diversity and drove clonal T-cell expansion. The paper reports the monotherapy dose-escalation portion (N of about 47 patients) of the phase I ivuxolimab trial. Partial responses occurred in three dose-escalation patients: two with cutaneous melanoma and one with hepatocellular carcinoma. Prior anti-PD-1, anti-PD-L1 or anti-CTLA-4 therapy was permitted, and checkpoint inhibitors had been received by more than 35% of dose-escalation patients. In the dose-escalation cohort, 82.7% of patients were male, and the mean age was roughly 60 years, with a range of roughly 20 to 79.

The trial excluded patients who had a history of autoimmune disease or who were on systemic immunosuppression. Peripheral blood for TCR sequencing was collected from all dose cohorts at baseline, on cycle 4 day 1, and on cycle 7 day 1. The samples were taken from a phase I, first-in-human, multicenter, open-label dose-escalation trial of ivuxolimab. Adults with locally advanced or metastatic melanoma, renal cell, hepatocellular, or head and neck squamous cell carcinoma were enrolled in the trial. Before TCR sequencing, CD4+ T cells and CD8+ T cells were sorted from peripheral blood as separate populations. Genomic DNA was extracted from sorted cells for sequencing of the TCRbeta CDR3 region. The immunoSEQ Assay was used to sequence the TCRbeta CDR3 regions. TCRdb provides this immuneACCESS table in a form limited to in-frame rearrangements. Some clones are lacking; in checked studies, under half of them reflect an unresolved V gene, and why the rest are absent is not known. In this sample the table shows 65,000 to 95,000 clones, 92% of which occur a single time. The ten largest clones capture about 0.54% of the sample.

On the study overall, not on this receptor specifically: Low levels of normalized T-cell clonal expansion were also seen in some nonresponding patients. Partial responders in the 0.1-3.0 mg/kg groups had among the lowest normalized peripheral clonal expansion, especially among CD8+ T cells. After ivuxolimab, CD8+ T cells had more expanded clones than CD4+ T cells on average. At doses of 0.1 to 3.0 mg/kg, clonal expansion of both CD4+ and CD8+ T cells in blood was seen between baseline and week 6. The antigen specificity of the clonally expanded peripheral T cells was not determined.

V gives up 3 bases and J gives up 3 bases, and the segment between their germline ends measures 14 bases. The germline V gene gives CDR1 as KGHSH and CDR2 as LQKENI. Inclusive of the bounding cysteine and phenylalanine, the CDR3 is 15 residues long. CDR3 DNA is the only sequence kept; it has 45 bases, read in frame from the first base. The source material was CD4+ or CD8+ T cells sorted from blood, sampled in a trial of the OX40 agonist ivuxolimab. Rearrangement joined TRBV18 to TRBJ1-1; the D gene is possibly TRBD1, with 5 bases matching. This TCR came from an adult with an advanced solid tumor such as melanoma, head and neck, liver or kidney cancer. DNA sequence: TGTGCCAGCTCACCGACAGTTCACAGAGACACTGAAGCTTTCTTT. Its protein is CASSPTVHRDTEAFF.